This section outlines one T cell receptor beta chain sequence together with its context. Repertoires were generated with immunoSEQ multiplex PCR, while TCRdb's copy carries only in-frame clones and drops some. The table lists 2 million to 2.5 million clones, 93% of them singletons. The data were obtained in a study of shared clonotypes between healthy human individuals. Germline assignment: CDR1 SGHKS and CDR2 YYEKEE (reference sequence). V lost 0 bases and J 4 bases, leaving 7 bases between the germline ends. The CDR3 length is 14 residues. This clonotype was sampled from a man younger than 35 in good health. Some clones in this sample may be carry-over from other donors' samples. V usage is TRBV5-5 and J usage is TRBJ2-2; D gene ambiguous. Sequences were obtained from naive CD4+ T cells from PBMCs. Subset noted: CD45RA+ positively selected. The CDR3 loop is CASSLGILTGELFF. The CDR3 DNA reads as TGTGCCAGCAGCTTGGGGATTCTCACCGGGGAGCTGTTTTTT. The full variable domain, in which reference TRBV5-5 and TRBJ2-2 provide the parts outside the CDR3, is DAGVTQSPTHLIKTRGQQVTLRCSPISGHKSVSWYQQVLGQGPQFIFQYYEKEERGRGNFPDRFSARQFPNYSSELNVNALLLGDSALYLCASSLGILTGELFFGEGSRLTVL.